One sample yielded the 12 T cell receptor beta chains listed below, sequenced in a study of cytomegalovirus exposure and HLA in healthy donors. Vbeta (60) and Jbeta (13) primers were used in the PCR. TCRdb's table, derived via immunoSEQ multiplex PCR, lists solely in-frame clones and lacks some. The table lists about 140,000 clones, roughly 80% of them singletons, with 2% to 3% in the top ten. Specimen: PBMCs. The source of these receptors is a boy younger than 10 in good health and CMV-seronegative.

The V and J genes are TRBV5-6 and TRBJ2-3; 9 nucleotides line up with TRBD2. J lost 4 bases, V lost 0 bases, and 6 bases had no gene match. CDR1 and CDR2 from the germline V gene are SGHDT and YYEEEE. The CDR3 loop spans 16 amino acids. CDR3 protein: CASSLVGGGAPDTQYF. As DNA, the CDR3 is TGTGCCAGCAGCTTGGTTGGCGGGGGGGCCCCAGATACGCAGTATTTT.

The CDR3 region has the DNA TGTGCCAGCAGCCCCGAGCGATACTCCTACAATGAGCAGTTCTTC. This encodes CASSPERYSYNEQFF. J is TRBJ2-1 and V is TRBV5-6; D ambiguous. Between the trimmed V and J ends, which lost 4 bases and 0 bases, there was a span of 11 bases. Germline CDR1 SGHDT, CDR2 YYEEEE. This CDR3 spans 15 amino acids. Full variable domain (rest looked up from reference TRBV5-6 and TRBJ2-1): DAGVTQSPTHLIKTRGQQVTLRCSPKSGHDTVSWYQQALGQGPQFIFQYYEEEERQRGNFPDRFSGHQFPNYSSELNVNALLLGDSALYLCASSPERYSYNEQFFGPGTRLTVL.

This clone was recorded a few times. The CDR3 reads CASSLSKLNEKLFF. The CDR3 nucleotides are TGCGCCAGCAGCTTGAGCAAGCTTAATGAAAAACTGTTTTTT. This rearrangement joins TRBV5-1 to TRBJ1-4; D unresolved. The V end was cut by 1 base, the J end by 4 bases, with 8 bases between. Germline assignment: CDR1 SGHRS and CDR2 YFSETQ. CDR3 length: 14 amino acids.

This clone showed up just a few times. The rearrangement joins TRBV5-4 to TRBJ2-2, with D possibly matching TRBD2 (6 bases). The CDR3 spans 15 residues. CDR1 and CDR2 (germline): SGHNT, YYREEE (reference sequence). Trimming cost V 0 bases and J 5 bases, with 11 bases left between them. The CDR3 loop reads CASSLDRGLTGELFF. DNA for the CDR3: TGTGCCAGCAGCTTGGACCGGGGACTTACCGGGGAGCTGTTTTTT.

This chain connects TRBV6-6 to TRBJ2-3; D perhaps matches TRBD2 (6 bases). The germline gives CDR1 MNHNY, CDR2 SVGAGI (reference sequence). Deletions cut 2 bases from V and 4 bases from J, with 10 bases between. The CDR3 is 14 amino acids. The CDR3 reads CASSYGREADTQYF. CDR3 sequence (DNA): TGTGCCAGCAGTTACGGCAGGGAGGCAGATACGCAGTATTTT.

The V call is TRBV25-1, the J call TRBJ1-2; tentatively, D is TRBD1 (6 bases). V was cut by 5 bases and J by 4 bases, with 11 bases left in between. This CDR3 is built from 13 residues. Germline V gene lookup returns CDR1 MGHDK and CDR2 SYGVNS. CDR3 sequence: CASSTSGVYGYTF. CDR3 nucleotide sequence: TGTGCCAGCAGTACCTCAGGGGTCTATGGCTACACCTTC.

The V gene is TRBV25-1, the J gene TRBJ1-2; the D gene is possibly TRBD1 (5 bases). Germline V gives CDR1 MGHDK, CDR2 SYGVNS. The CDR3 has 13 residues. Deletions cut 3 bases from V and 3 bases from J, with 8 bases between. Here the CDR3 reads CASSEMTDYGYTF. The CDR3 DNA reads as TGTGCCAGCAGTGAGATGACAGACTATGGCTACACCTTC.

V usage is TRBV28 and J usage is TRBJ2-1, with TRBD2 matching over 15 bases. The V gene's germline CDR1 is MDHEN and CDR2 SYDVKM. After removal of 2 bases from V and 7 bases from J, the junction contained 0 bases not matched to a gene. The CDR3 covers 15 residues. CDR3 loop: CASSLGTSGRNEQFF. As DNA, the CDR3 is TGTGCCAGCAGTTTAGGGACTAGCGGGAGGAATGAGCAGTTCTTC.

A single count supports this clone. This rearrangement joins TRBV5-1 to TRBJ2-7, with TRBD2 identical over 16 bases. The germline V gene encodes CDR1 SGHRS and CDR2 YFSETQ. There are 16 residues in the CDR3. Trimming took 5 bases from V and 2 from J; bases not matched to a gene: 4. The CDR3 DNA sequence: TGCGCCAGCAGATCCGGGACTAGCGGGGGGGCCTACGAGCAGTACTTC. Protein product: CASRSGTSGGAYEQYF.

This clone was detected only once. This chain links TRBV9 with TRBJ2-3; 10 nucleotides align to TRBD2. The CDR3 runs 17 residues. Germline CDR1 is SGDLS and CDR2 is YYNGEE. The junction had 11 bases not matched to a gene; V was cut back by 4 bases and J by 3 bases. The DNA of the CDR3 is TGTGCCAGCAGCCCCTCCGGAGGAGCGGGAGGGACAGATACGCAGTATTTT. Its translation: CASSPSGGAGGTDTQYF.

The chain recombines TRBV10-3 with TRBJ2-7; 9 nucleotides match TRBD1. Germline CDR1 ENHRY, CDR2 SYGVKD. The CDR3 runs 19 residues. Trimming cost V 0 bases and J 3 bases; bases outside gene matches: 15. This CDR3 is CAISESTRDRAQPNYEQYF. CDR3 DNA sequence: TGTGCCATCAGTGAGTCGACTCGGGACAGGGCGCAACCCAACTACGAGCAGTACTTC.

This clone turned up a few times. The chain carries TRBV7-9 and TRBJ2-3, with TRBD2 matching over 11 bases. This CDR3 region has 15 residues. The ends lost 0 bases at V and 4 bases at J; junction bases unmatched: 0. Germline CDR1 and CDR2: SEHNR and FQNEAQ (reference sequence). CDR3 residues: CASSLASGGADTQYF. The CDR3 nucleotides read TGTGCCAGCAGCTTAGCTAGCGGGGGGGCAGATACGCAGTATTTT.